Shown below are 5 T cell receptor beta chains from a single sample sequenced in a study of blood T cell repertoires in COVID-19. Sequencing was performed with immunoSEQ multiplex PCR; in TCRdb, only in-frame clones are kept and a portion is missing. The repertoire holds about 380,000 clones, 85% to 90% seen once, with 0.9% to 1.5% in the top ten. The sample consisted of PBMCs or T cells enriched from blood (not recorded which). The receptors come from a woman aged 18-35 years who had recovered from COVID-19.

This clone showed up just a few times. The rearrangement joins TRBV5-1 to TRBJ2-1; 11 bases line up with TRBD2. Germline CDR1 and CDR2: SGHRS and YFSETQ. The CDR3 covers 19 residues. With 0 bases clipped from V and 5 bases from J, the junction kept 13 bases outside the gene matches. The CDR3 spells CASSLAPTSGAYLHNEQFF. Here the CDR3 DNA reads TGCGCCAGCAGCTTGGCCCCGACTAGCGGGGCTTATCTACACAATGAGCAGTTCTTC.

This clone was detected a few times. The chain carries TRBV6-4 and TRBJ2-1; no clear D gene. The germline V gene encodes CDR1 MRHNA and CDR2 SNTAGT. This CDR3 contains 14 residues. Trimming removed 6 bases at V and 4 bases at J, with 13 bases between. CDR3 residues: CASSLDSLYNEQFF. The CDR3, as DNA: TGTGCCAGCAGCTTAGATTCCTTATACAATGAGCAGTTCTTC.

This clone appeared a single time. V and J are TRBV6-5 and TRBJ1-4; D remains unclear. The CDR3 contains 13 residues. Germline V gene lookup returns CDR1 MNHEY and CDR2 SVGAGI. The germline V and J ends were trimmed by 6 bases and 3 bases, with 8 bases remaining between them. The CDR3 DNA is TGTGCCAGCAGCTACCTCCCTAATGAAAAACTGTTTTTT. Translation gives CASSYLPNEKLFF.

The chain couples TRBV10-3 to TRBJ1-5, with a possible D match to TRBD1 (5 bases). Germline CDR1 is ENHRY and CDR2 is SYGVKD. Deletions cut 3 bases from V and 5 bases from J, with 11 bases between. This CDR3 has 14 residues. The CDR3 is CAISDFEGDQPQHF. CDR3 in DNA: TGTGCCATCAGTGACTTCGAAGGGGATCAGCCCCAGCATTTT.

The chain is built from TRBV27 and TRBJ1-5; TRBD1 matches 7 bases. CDR1 and CDR2 (germline): MNHEY, SMNVEV (reference sequence). The trim removed 1 base at V and 0 bases at J, leaving 15 bases unmatched. This CDR3 has 20 residues. The CDR3 here is CASSLWGQGGAPYSNQPQHF. For the CDR3, the DNA is TGTGCCAGCAGTTTATGGGGGCAGGGGGGAGCCCCATATAGCAATCAGCCCCAGCATTTT.